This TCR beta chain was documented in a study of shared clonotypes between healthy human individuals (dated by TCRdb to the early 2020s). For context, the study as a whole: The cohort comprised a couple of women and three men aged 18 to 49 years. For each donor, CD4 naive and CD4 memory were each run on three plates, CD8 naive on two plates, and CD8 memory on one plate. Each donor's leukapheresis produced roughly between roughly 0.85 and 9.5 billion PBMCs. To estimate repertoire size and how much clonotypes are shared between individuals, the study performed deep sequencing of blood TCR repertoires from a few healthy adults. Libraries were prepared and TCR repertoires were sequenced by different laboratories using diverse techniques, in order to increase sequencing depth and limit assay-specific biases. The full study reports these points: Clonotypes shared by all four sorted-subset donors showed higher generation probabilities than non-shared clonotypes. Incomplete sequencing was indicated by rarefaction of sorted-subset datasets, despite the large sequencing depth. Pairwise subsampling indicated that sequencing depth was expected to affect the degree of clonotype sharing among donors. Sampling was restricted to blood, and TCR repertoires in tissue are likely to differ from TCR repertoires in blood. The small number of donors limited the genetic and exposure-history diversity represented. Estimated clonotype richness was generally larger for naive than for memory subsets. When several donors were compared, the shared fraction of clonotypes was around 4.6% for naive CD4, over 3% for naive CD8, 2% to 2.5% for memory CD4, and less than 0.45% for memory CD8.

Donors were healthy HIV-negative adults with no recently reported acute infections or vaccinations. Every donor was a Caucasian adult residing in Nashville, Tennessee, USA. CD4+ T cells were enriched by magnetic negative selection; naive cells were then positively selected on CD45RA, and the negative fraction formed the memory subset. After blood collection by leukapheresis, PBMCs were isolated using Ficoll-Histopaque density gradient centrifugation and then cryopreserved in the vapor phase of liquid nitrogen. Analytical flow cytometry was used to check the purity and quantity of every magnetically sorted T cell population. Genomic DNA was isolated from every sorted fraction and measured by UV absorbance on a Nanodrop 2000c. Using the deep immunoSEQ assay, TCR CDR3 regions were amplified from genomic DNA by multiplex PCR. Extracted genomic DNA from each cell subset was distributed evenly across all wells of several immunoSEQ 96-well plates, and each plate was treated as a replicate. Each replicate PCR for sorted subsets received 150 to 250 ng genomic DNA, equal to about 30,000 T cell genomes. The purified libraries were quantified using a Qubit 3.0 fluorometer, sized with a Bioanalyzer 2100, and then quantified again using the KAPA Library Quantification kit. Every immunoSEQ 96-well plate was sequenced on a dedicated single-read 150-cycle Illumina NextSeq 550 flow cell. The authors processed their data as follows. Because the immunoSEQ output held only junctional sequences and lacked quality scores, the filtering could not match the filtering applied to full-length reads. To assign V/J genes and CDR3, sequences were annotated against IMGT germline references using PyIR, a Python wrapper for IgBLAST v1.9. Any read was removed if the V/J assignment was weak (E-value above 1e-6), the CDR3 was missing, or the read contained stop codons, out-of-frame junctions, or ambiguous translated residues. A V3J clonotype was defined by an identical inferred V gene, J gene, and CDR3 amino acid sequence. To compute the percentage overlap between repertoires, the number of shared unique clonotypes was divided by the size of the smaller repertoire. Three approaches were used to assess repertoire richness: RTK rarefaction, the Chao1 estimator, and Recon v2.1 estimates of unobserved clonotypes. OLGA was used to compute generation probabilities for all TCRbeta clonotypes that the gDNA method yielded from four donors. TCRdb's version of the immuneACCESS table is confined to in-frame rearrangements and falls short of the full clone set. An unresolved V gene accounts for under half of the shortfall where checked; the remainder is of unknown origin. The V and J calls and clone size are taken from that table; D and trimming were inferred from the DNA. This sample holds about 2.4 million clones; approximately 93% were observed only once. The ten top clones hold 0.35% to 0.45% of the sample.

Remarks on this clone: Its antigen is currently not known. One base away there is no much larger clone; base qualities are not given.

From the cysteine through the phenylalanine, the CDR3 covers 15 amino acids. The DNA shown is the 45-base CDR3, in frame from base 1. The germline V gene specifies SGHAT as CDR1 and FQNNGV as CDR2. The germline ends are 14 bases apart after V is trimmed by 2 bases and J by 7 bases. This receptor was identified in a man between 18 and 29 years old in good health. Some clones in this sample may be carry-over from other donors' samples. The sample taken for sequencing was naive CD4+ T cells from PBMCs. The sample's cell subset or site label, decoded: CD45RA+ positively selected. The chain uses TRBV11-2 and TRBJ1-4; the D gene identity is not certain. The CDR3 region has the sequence CASSLRRGEGEKLFF. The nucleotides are TGTGCCAGCAGCTTACGCCGTGGGGAAGGTGAAAAACTGTTTTTT.